The clone carrying this T cell receptor beta chain was counted ten times or more. Its target is not known. The record originates from a study of human T cells and chemical hapten exposure. Using its own MiXCR run on the RACE reads, TCRdb lists one record per CDR3 protein. The sample consists of 300,000 to 400,000 distinct CDR3 sequences, around 5.5% of them appearing once. The study, taken as a whole, reports: Those TCRs sitting above 1 in 1000 frequency stayed the same with DPC sensitization.

The ends lost 4 bases at V and 4 bases at J; junction bases unmatched: 16. Looked up from germline, CDR1 is GTSNPN and CDR2 is SVGIG (reference sequence). CDR3 length equals 16 residues. Documented time point: pre-sensitization, week 0. Treatment reported: therapeutic diphenylcyclopropenone sensitization with weekly scalp DPC. The J gene is TRBJ2-7, the V gene TRBV30; the match to TRBD2 covers 7 bases. This receptor was identified in a woman aged 45 to 65 with alopecia areata. Some clones in this sample may be carry-over from other donors' samples. The material sequenced was whole blood, taken in connection with sensitization to the hapten diphenylcyclopropenone (DPC). The CDR3 DNA reads TGTGCCTGGACCCCCACTGGGGGGGACTTAGCGTACGAGCAGTACTTC. Translation: CAWTPTGGDLAYEQYF. Supplemented by reference TRBV30 and TRBJ2-7, the full variable domain reads SQTIHQWPATLVQPVGSPLSLECTVEGTSNPNLYWYRQAAGRGLQLLFYSVGIGQISSEVPQNLSASRPQDRQFILSSKKLLLSDSGFYLCAWTPTGGDLAYEQYFGPGTRLTVT.